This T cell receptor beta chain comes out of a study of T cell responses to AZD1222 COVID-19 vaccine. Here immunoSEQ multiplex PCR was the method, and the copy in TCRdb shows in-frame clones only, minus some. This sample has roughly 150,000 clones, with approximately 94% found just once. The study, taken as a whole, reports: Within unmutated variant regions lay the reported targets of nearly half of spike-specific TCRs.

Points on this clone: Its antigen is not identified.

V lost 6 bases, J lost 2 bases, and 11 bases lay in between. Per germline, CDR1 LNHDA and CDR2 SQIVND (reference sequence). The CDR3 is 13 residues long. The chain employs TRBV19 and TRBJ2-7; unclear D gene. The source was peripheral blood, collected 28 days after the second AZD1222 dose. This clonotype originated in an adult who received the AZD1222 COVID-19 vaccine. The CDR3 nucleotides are TGTGCCAGTAGCCTCCAAGAAACCTACGAGCAGTACTTC. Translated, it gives CASSLQETYEQYF.